This TCR beta chain originates from a study of Ad26.COV2.S vaccination and SARS-CoV-2 variants (dated by TCRdb to the early 2020s). Describing the broader study: Vaccine-arm donors came from COV1001, a multicentre, randomized, double-blind, placebo-controlled phase I-IIa trial of Ad26.COV2.S in healthy adults. Ad26.COV2.S was administered intramuscularly at 5 x 10^10 or 1 x 10^11 viral particles, either as a single shot or as two shots given 56 days apart. Sequencing of the TCRbeta repertoire served to evaluate the specificity and breadth of SARS-CoV-2-reactive T cell receptors following Ad26.COV2.S vaccination. A total of around 32 samples were included in the TCR-sequenced set, comprising 19 Ad26.COV2.S vaccine recipients, 5 placebo recipients and 8 SARS-CoV-2 convalescent individuals. Trial participants were randomized into five groups of five: low-dose or high-dose Ad26.COV2.S given once or twice, or placebo on both occasions. Blinding of investigators to trial group allocation was maintained during experiments and outcome assessment.

TCRbeta CDR3 regions were sequenced with the immunoSEQ Assay. After extraction, genomic DNA underwent amplification by bias-controlled multiplex PCR, followed by high-throughput sequencing. As for the original processing: To quantify the absolute abundance of each unique TCRbeta CDR3 region, sequences were collapsed and filtered. T cell fraction was estimated by normalization of TCRbeta template counts to usable DNA, with usable DNA being measured through amplification of reference genes present in all nucleated cells. Repertoire TCRs were annotated as SARS-CoV-2-specific by exact matching of V gene, CDR3 amino acid sequence and J gene to a known reactive TCR set. MIRA supplied the reference SARS-CoV-2 TCR set, which was filtered for enrichment in COVID-19-positive ImmuneCODE repertoires so that public or cross-reactive TCRs were removed. Using the MIRA antigens, annotated TCRs were further analysed by specific ORF or by position within an ORF. Depth was the summed frequency of annotated unique rearrangements, while breadth was defined as annotated unique rearrangements over total unique productive rearrangements. TCR breadth was compared between groups using two-sided Wilcoxon rank-sum tests. As stored in TCRdb, this immuneACCESS dataset retains in-frame rearrangements with V and J assigned. A fraction of the clones does not appear; measured against another copy, unresolved V genes explain less than half of the discrepancy, and the remainder lacks a known reason. From that table come the V and J calls and clone size; the DNA was used to work out D and trimming. This sample holds some 340,000 clones; 85% to 90% were observed only once. Jointly, the top ten make up approximately 1.9% of the sample.

Points the paper makes about the study in general: Higher spike-specific TCR breadth was observed in Ad26.COV2.S recipients than in placebo recipients (P = 0.0014). Substantial breadth of spike-specific CD8+ and CD4+ T cell responses was reported after vaccination. According to the authors, total T cell responses may have been underestimated by the TCR breadth and depth analyses. Non-spike TCR breadth was comparable between vaccine and placebo recipients, consistent with the vaccine containing only spike. The study was not powered for comparison of responses between vaccine doses or regimens.

For CDR1 and CDR2, the germline V gene (reference sequence) lists MNHEY and SMNVEV. V has 7 bases trimmed and J has 6 bases trimmed; junction bases matching no gene number 13. The cysteine opens and the phenylalanine closes a CDR3 of 16 amino acids. Only the CDR3 part of the read is kept: 48 bases, read in frame from the first base. Remarks on this clone: Its specific antigen is unknown. It has no much larger one-base neighbor in the sample; base qualities were not kept.

The sample's treatment or condition, from its label and the paper: over 15 received Ad26.COV2.S at low or high dose, single or two shots; roughly five received placebo; per-sample allocation not given. For vaccine and placebo recipients, repertoires were sequenced using samples collected on day 63 after the first injection. In Cohort 1b, 25 adults aged 18-55 years were enrolled at a single site in Boston, USA, between 29 July and 7 August 2020. Ad26.COV2.S was a replication-incompetent adenovirus type 26 vector that expressed a prefusion-stabilized SARS-CoV-2 spike protein derived from the original Wuhan strain.

This clonotype was obtained from a person aged 18-60 years who received the Ad26.COV2.S COVID-19 vaccine or a placebo. This chain is built from TRBV27 and TRBJ2-1, with 9 junctional bases fitting TRBD1. The sequencing used peripheral blood, collected in a trial of Ad26.COV2.S vaccine versus placebo. The bases are TGTGCCAGCACCCCCAGGGGGACAGGGACATCCAATGAGCAGTTCTTC. This encodes CASTPRGTGTSNEQFF.